A selection of T cell receptor beta chains follows, all from one sample in a study of blood T cell repertoires in COVID-19. Here immunoSEQ multiplex PCR was the method, and the copy in TCRdb shows in-frame clones only, minus some. Among 110,000 or so clones listed, roughly 80% were seen once. Source material: peripheral blood. These receptors were obtained from an elderly woman with acute or convalescent COVID-19. CDR3s include the opening cysteine and the closing phenylalanine or tryptophan. A D gene is named only where the DNA matches it firmly. Size is stated for part of the rows, as once, few or many counts, or as a class when the clone is expanded.

v_call	clone_size	j_call	d_call	cdr3_aa	cdr3_nt
TRBV7-2	once	TRBJ2-3	TRBD1	CASSYTRPQGARTDTQYF	TGTGCCAGCAGCTATACCAGGCCGCAGGGGGCGCGCACAGATACGCAGTATTTT
TRBV18	.	TRBJ1-2	TRBD1	CASSPGQDHYGYTF	TGTGCCAGCTCACCGGGACAGGATCACTATGGCTACACCTTC
TRBV7-2	.	TRBJ1-3	.	CASSPSVRGGDTIYF	TGTGCCAGCAGCCCCTCCGTGAGAGGCGGAGACACCATATATTTT
TRBV2	.	TRBJ1-1	.	CASMSVNTEAFF	TGTGCCAGCATGTCAGTGAACACTGAAGCTTTCTTT
TRBV19	.	TRBJ1-3	.	CASSITGSSGNTIYF	TGTGCCAGTAGTATTACAGGTAGCTCTGGAAACACCATATATTTT
TRBV5-1	.	TRBJ2-7	.	CASSLNGGKGNEQYF	TGCGCCAGCAGCTTGAACGGGGGTAAGGGGAACGAGCAGTACTTC
TRBV28	.	TRBJ1-4	TRBD1	CASSLGQHMEKLFF	TGTGCCAGCAGTTTGGGACAGCATATGGAAAAACTGTTTTTT
TRBV28	.	TRBJ1-5	TRBD1	CASRVTGESQPQHF	TGTGCCAGCAGAGTCACAGGGGAGAGTCAGCCCCAGCATTTT
TRBV24-1	.	TRBJ2-1	TRBD2	CATSDPGTSGASSYNEQFF	TGTGCCACCAGTGACCCCGGGACTAGCGGGGCGAGCTCCTACAATGAGCAGTTCTTC
TRBV5-1	.	TRBJ2-3	.	CASSLTGDTTDTQYF	TGCGCCAGCAGCTTGACGGGAGATACCACAGATACGCAGTATTTT
TRBV2	.	TRBJ1-3	TRBD1	CASSDGRGRNTIYF	TGTGCCAGCAGTGATGGTAGGGGGCGAAACACCATATATTTT
TRBV23-1	.	TRBJ2-1	TRBD1	CASSQSTGTGDNEQFF	TGCGCCAGCAGTCAATCAACCGGGACAGGGGACAATGAGCAGTTCTTC
TRBV5-1	.	TRBJ2-5	.	CASSPDSQETQYF	TGCGCCAGCAGCCCCGACAGTCAAGAGACCCAGTACTTC
TRBV10-3	once	TRBJ2-2	TRBD2	CAISINPTSGSLGGELFF	TGTGCCATCAGCATAAACCCGACTAGCGGAAGTTTGGGCGGGGAGCTGTTTTTT
TRBV7-9	.	TRBJ2-2	.	CASSLSVGGAGELFF	TGTGCCAGCAGCTTAAGTGTCGGCGGGGCCGGGGAGCTGTTTTTT
TRBV28	.	TRBJ2-7	.	CASSPQSYEQYF	TGTGCCAGCAGTCCCCAGTCCTACGAGCAGTACTTC
TRBV2	.	TRBJ2-7	TRBD2	CASSEHPGLAGTLDEQYF	TGTGCCAGCAGTGAACACCCGGGACTAGCGGGAACACTGGACGAGCAGTACTTC
TRBV23-1	.	TRBJ1-5	TRBD1	CASSRALTGTGGIYQPQHF	TGCGCCAGCAGTCGAGCCTTGACCGGGACAGGGGGTATTTATCAGCCCCAGCATTTT
TRBV6-5	.	TRBJ1-1	.	CASSYGTLAFF	TGTGCCAGCAGTTACGGGACTCTAGCTTTCTTT
TRBV12-3/TRBV12-4	once	TRBJ2-7	.	CASTGGYSYEQYF	TGTGCCTCCACGGGCGGGTACTCCTACGAGCAGTACTTC
TRBV4-3	.	TRBJ2-1	.	CASSQDVDTYYNEQFF	TGCGCCAGCAGCCAAGATGTCGATACCTACTACAATGAGCAGTTCTTC
TRBV6-2/TRBV6-3	.	TRBJ1-2	TRBD1	CASSKLRTGNYGYTF	TGTGCCAGCAGCAAACTCCGGACAGGGAACTATGGCTACACCTTC
TRBV27	once	TRBJ1-1	TRBD1	CASIAGTGVAFF	TGTGCCAGCATCGCCGGGACAGGGGTGGCTTTCTTT
TRBV7-8	.	TRBJ2-7	TRBD1	CASSLAGTGGFTGEQYF	TGTGCCAGCAGCTTAGCGGGGACAGGGGGCTTCACGGGCGAGCAGTACTTC
TRBV13	few	TRBJ1-1	.	CASSLVARGMNTEAFF	TGTGCCAGCAGCTTAGTGGCGCGGGGAATGAACACTGAAGCTTTCTTT
TRBV19	.	TRBJ2-1	.	CASSLVRGNEQFF	TGTGCCAGTAGTCTCGTTAGGGGGAATGAGCAGTTCTTC
TRBV11-3	.	TRBJ2-3	TRBD1	CASSSPRGLDTQYF	TGTGCCAGCAGCTCCCCGAGGGGGCTAGATACGCAGTATTTT
TRBV5-1	once	TRBJ2-1	.	CASSSSTVSSYNEQFF	TGCGCCAGCAGCTCTTCGACAGTGAGCTCCTACAATGAGCAGTTCTTC
TRBV3-1/TRBV3-2	.	TRBJ1-2	.	CASSLPRNYGYTF	TGTGCCAGCAGCCTACCGAGAAACTATGGCTACACCTTC
TRBV11-3	.	TRBJ2-3	.	CASSSFAGYTTDTQYF	TGTGCCAGCAGCTCCTTCGCCGGGTACACAACAGATACGCAGTATTTT
TRBV24-1	.	TRBJ2-3	TRBD1	CATSDTKTGGMDTQYF	TGTGCCACCAGTGACACTAAGACAGGGGGCATGGATACGCAGTATTTT
TRBV19	.	TRBJ2-1	TRBD1	CASRRTGPSDEQFF	TGTGCCAGTAGACGGACAGGCCCTTCGGATGAGCAGTTCTTC
TRBV2	.	TRBJ2-2	.	CASSRNTGELFF	TGTGCCAGCAGTCGGAACACCGGGGAGCTGTTTTTT
TRBV7-2	.	TRBJ1-2	.	CASSLLRRRGYGYTF	TGTGCCAGCAGCTTATTGAGGCGCCGAGGCTATGGCTACACCTTC
TRBV19	few	TRBJ2-6	.	CASSPDSAGANVLTF	TGTGCCAGTAGCCCAGACTCAGCTGGGGCCAACGTCCTGACTTTC
TRBV7-9	.	TRBJ2-6	.	CASSLEGAGANVLTF	TGTGCCAGCAGCTTAGAGGGGGCTGGGGCCAACGTCCTGACTTTC
TRBV5-6	.	TRBJ2-2	TRBD1	CASSFVFRDRLNTGELFF	TGTGCCAGCAGCTTTGTGTTCCGGGACAGGCTAAACACCGGGGAGCTGTTTTTT
TRBV6-2/TRBV6-3	once	TRBJ1-3	.	CASSYAERHTIYF	TGTGCCAGCAGTTACGCGGAGAGGCACACCATATATTTT
TRBV6-5	once	TRBJ1-1	TRBD1	CASNDRAANTEAFF	TGTGCCAGCAACGACAGGGCGGCCAACACTGAAGCTTTCTTT
TRBV14	.	TRBJ1-6	.	CASSQVAVIYSPLHF	TGTGCCAGCAGCCAAGTTGCAGTTATTTATTCACCCCTCCACTTT
TRBV15	.	TRBJ2-1	TRBD2	CATSRGSGSYNEQFF	TGTGCCACCAGCAGAGGAAGCGGGAGTTACAATGAGCAGTTCTTC
TRBV5-1	.	TRBJ2-2	TRBD2	CASSPGTSGSPQSGELFF	TGCGCCAGCAGCCCGGGGACTAGCGGGAGCCCTCAGAGCGGGGAGCTGTTTTTT
TRBV9	.	TRBJ2-2	TRBD2	CASSVRGSGRGTGELFF	TGTGCCAGCAGCGTCAGAGGTAGCGGGAGAGGAACCGGGGAGCTGTTTTTT
TRBV2	.	TRBJ1-4	TRBD1	CASKNSEGTGVEKLFF	TGTGCCAGCAAAAACAGCGAGGGGACAGGGGTTGAAAAACTGTTTTTT
TRBV15	.	TRBJ1-2	.	CATSREESHGYTF	TGTGCCACCAGCAGAGAAGAAAGCCATGGCTACACCTTC
TRBV10-3	.	TRBJ1-2	.	CAISEPGRDGYTF	TGTGCCATCAGTGAACCAGGGAGGGATGGCTACACCTTC
TRBV21-1	.	TRBJ2-4	.	CASSKAGSGGVKNIQYF	TGTGCCAGCAGCAAAGCTGGTAGTGGAGGGGTTAAAAACATTCAGTACTTC
TRBV7-2	.	TRBJ2-1	.	CASSPRYNEQFF	TGTGCCAGCAGCCCTAGGTACAATGAGCAGTTCTTC
TRBV7-2	.	TRBJ2-1	.	CASSPRAAVSYNEQFF	TGTGCCAGCAGCCCCAGAGCGGCGGTCTCCTACAATGAGCAGTTCTTC